These 23 T cell receptor beta chains originate from one sample sequenced in a study of blood T cells in healthy people across ages. A sample-barcoded 5' primer and a J-beta primer mix were used in a second PCR of roughly 7 to 11 cycles. TCRdb analysed the 5' RACE reads with MiXCR anew, one entry per CDR3 protein. The data contain 800,000 to 950,000 distinct CDR3 sequences, approximately 35% of them singletons. Sequenced input: blood. The receptors stem from a young man in good health.

The genes are TRBV27 and TRBJ2-7, with D tentatively TRBD1 (6 bases). The CDR3 has 16 residues. Germline loops: CDR1 MNHEY, CDR2 SMNVEV (reference sequence). The V and J ends lost 5 bases and 2 bases respectively, with 19 bases between them. CDR3 DNA sequence: TGTGCCAGCAGTGCGACAGGATTCGAGGGCACCTACGAGCAGTACTTC. As protein: CASSATGFEGTYEQYF.

A note on this clonotype: A junction end diverges from the germline sequence, so it may reflect a read error. The rearrangement joins TRBV2 to TRBJ2-5; D unclear. Germline V gives CDR1 SNHLY, CDR2 FYNNEI. The CDR3 loop spans 10 amino acids. This CDR3 is CASHEETRYF. CDR3 bases: TGTGCCAGCCACGAAGAGACCCGGTACTTC.

V gene TRBV28 combines with J gene TRBJ1-1; D not resolved. In germline, CDR1 is MDHEN, CDR2 SYDVKM. V lost 1 base and J lost 5, with 8 bases in between. This CDR3 is 13 amino acids long. For the CDR3, the DNA is TGTGCCAGCAGTTTATCGGGGAAAACTGAAGCTTTCTTT. Residues: CASSLSGKTEAFF.

This chain joins TRBV25-1 and TRBJ2-2; weak D call: TRBD1 (7 bases). CDR3 size: 15 residues. The germline V gene encodes CDR1 MGHDK and CDR2 SYGVNS. Trimming stripped 6 bases from V and 1 base from J, with 12 bases between. The DNA of the CDR3 is TGTGCCAGCAGGGGCGGGACAGTGAACACCGGGGAGCTGTTTTTT. Translated, it gives CASRGGTVNTGELFF.

The chain uses TRBV2 and TRBJ2-5; D perhaps matches TRBD1 (6 bases). The CDR3 is made up of 17 amino acids. Trimming took 3 bases from V and 11 from J, leaving 28 bases between them. Germline loops: CDR1 SNHLY, CDR2 FYNNEI. Here the CDR3 reads CASSEGWGPTTNNEQYF. As DNA, the CDR3 is TGTGCCAGCAGTGAGGGGTGGGGGCCAACCACAAACAATGAGCAGTACTTC. The variable domain in full, completed from reference TRBV2 and TRBJ2-5, reads EPEVTQTPSHQVTQMGQEVILRCVPISNHLYFYWYRQILGQKVEFLVSFYNNEISEKSEIFDDQFSVERPDGSNFTLKIRSTKLEDSAMYFCASSEGWGPTTNNEQYFGPGTRLLVL.

This clonotype has just a few counts. This chain connects TRBV19 to TRBJ2-3, with TRBD2 identical over 11 bases. The V gene end was trimmed by 0 bases and the J gene end by 2 bases; junction bases not matched to a gene: 4. In germline, CDR1 is LNHDA, CDR2 SQIVND (reference sequence). The CDR3 has 17 residues. CDR3 nucleotide sequence: TGTGCCAGTAGTATAGAGGGACTAGCGGCGCCCACAGATACGCAGTATTTT. Amino acids: CASSIEGLAAPTDTQYF.

V is TRBV6-6 and J is TRBJ2-5; 8 nucleotides agree with TRBD1. V was pared by 10 bases and J by 4 bases, with 8 bases of the junction left unmatched. The CDR3 extends over 13 amino acids. CDR1 and CDR2 (germline): MNHNY, SVGAGI (reference sequence). This CDR3 is CATQGATRETQYF. As DNA, the CDR3 is TGTGCCACCCAGGGGGCCACCCGAGAGACCCAGTACTTC.

This clonotype showed up just a few times. The rearrangement uses TRBV14 and TRBJ2-4, with a possible D match to TRBD2 (5 bases). Trimming left V 2 bases short and J 2 bases short, with 7 bases between. The V gene's germline CDR1 is SGHDN and CDR2 FVKESK. This CDR3 is 14 amino acids long. CDR3 bases: TGTGCCAGCAGCCAACCGGGAACCAAAAACATTCAGTACTTC. Residues: CASSQPGTKNIQYF.

Only a few counts were recorded for this clonotype. The chain recombines TRBV10-3 with TRBJ2-2; no firm D call. The V end was cut by 0 bases, the J end by 5 bases, with 4 bases between. This CDR3 spans 13 amino acids. The germline CDR1 and CDR2 sequences are ENHRY and SYGVKD. CDR3 sequence reads: CAISESRTGELFF. Here the CDR3 DNA reads TGTGCCATCAGTGAGTCGAGGACCGGGGAGCTGTTTTTT.

A note on this clonotype: One junction end does not reproduce the germline sequence, and a read error may be involved. The chain joins TRBV12-3 or TRBV12-4 to TRBJ2-3; D not certain. This CDR3 spans 12 amino acids. DNA for the CDR3: TGTGCCAGCAGTTTAGTACCAGATGCGCAGTATTTT. Protein sequence: CASSLVPDAQYF.

This clonotype was counted only a few times. This rearrangement joins TRBV7-6 to TRBJ2-3, with 8 bases aligning to TRBD2. Trimming cost V 2 bases and J 4 bases; bases outside gene matches: 17. CDR1 is SGHVS, CDR2 FNYEAQ, per germline. This CDR3 contains 19 residues. The CDR3 region has the DNA TGTGCCAGCAGCTTAAGAGAGTTGGGGGGACTAGAATTGGCAGATACGCAGTATTTT. Translated, it gives CASSLRELGGLELADTQYF.

On this clonotype itself: A much larger clone differs by one base, so this may be a read error. The CDR3 here is CSASDTSHNEQFF. The CDR3 DNA is TGCAGTGCTAGCGATACTAGCCACAATGAGCAGTTCTTC. The rearrangement uses TRBV20-1 and TRBJ2-1; possibly TRBD2 for D (6 bases). Trimming stripped 3 bases from V and 5 bases from J, with 11 bases between. Germline V gene data show CDR1 as DFQATT and CDR2 as SNEGSKA (reference sequence). This CDR3 region has 13 residues.

This clonotype occurred once. The gene calls are TRBV29-1 and TRBJ2-1; 10 nucleotides match TRBD1. The CDR3 length is 14 residues. After removal of 4 bases from V and 6 bases from J, the junction contained 6 bases not matched to a gene. Looked up from germline, CDR1 is SQVTM and CDR2 is ANQGSEA. Written as DNA, the CDR3 is TGCAGCGTTGTGGGACAGGGGATAGGCAATGAGCAGTTCTTC. Translation gives CSVVGQGIGNEQFF.

This clonotype was observed many times. The chain joins TRBV29-1 to TRBJ1-2; D gene uncertain. Germline V gives CDR1 SQVTM, CDR2 ANQGSEA. This CDR3 has 16 residues. Trimming removed 5 bases at V and 8 bases at J, with 27 bases between. The DNA for the CDR3 is TGCAGCGTTTCTTTGCCGGGAAGATTCCTCTCTAGGGGCTACACCTTC. It codes for CSVSLPGRFLSRGYTF.

This clonotype was seen only once. The chain carries TRBV2 and TRBJ2-5; 9 nucleotides line up with TRBD1. Unmatched junction bases numbered 19, after V lost 6 bases and J lost 11 bases. Germline V CDR1 and CDR2: SNHLY, FYNNEI. The CDR3 is made up of 16 amino acids. CDR3 loop: CASSPYRGRRVGEQYF. CDR3 nucleotide sequence: TGTGCCAGCAGCCCCTACAGGGGGCGAAGAGTTGGGGAGCAGTACTTC.

This clonotype was seen once. The chain has TRBV2 and TRBJ1-2; 7 bases fit TRBD1. The germline V gene encodes CDR1 SNHLY and CDR2 FYNNEI. The trim removed 10 bases at V and 2 bases at J, leaving 16 bases unmatched. The CDR3 runs to 16 residues. The CDR3 reads CANKLQGFRSNYGYTF. The DNA of the CDR3 is TGTGCCAACAAATTACAGGGGTTCAGGAGCAACTATGGCTACACCTTC.

A few counts support this clonotype. This CDR3 is CASKGSDLAKNIQYF. CDR3 sequence (DNA): TGTGCCAGTAAGGGGTCAGATCTAGCCAAAAACATTCAGTACTTC. The V call is TRBV19, the J call TRBJ2-4, with D tentatively TRBD1 (5 bases). Deletions cut 7 bases from V and 0 bases from J, with 13 bases between. The CDR3 consists of 15 residues. The germline CDR1 and CDR2 sequences are LNHDA and SQIVND (reference sequence).

Turning to this clonotype: A much larger clone differs by one base, so this may be a read error. The chain joins TRBV12-3 or TRBV12-4 to TRBJ2-3, with D possibly called TRBD1 or TRBD2 (5 bases each). V shed 7 bases and J shed 2 bases, with 16 bases lying between them. This CDR3 is built from 15 residues. The CDR3 loop is CASTVGAGSTDTQYF. The CDR3 DNA is TGTGCCAGCACTGTCGGGGCGGGTTCCACAGATACGCAGTATTTT.

The V and J genes are TRBV6-2 or TRBV6-3 and TRBJ1-1; D uncertain. Deletions cut 0 bases from V and 0 bases from J, with 8 bases between. In germline, CDR1 is MNHEY, CDR2 SVGEGT. The CDR3 is 15 residues long. DNA for the CDR3: TGTGCCAGCAGTTACTCTGCTAAGATGAACACTGAAGCTTTCTTT. It is translated as CASSYSAKMNTEAFF.

In the case of this clonotype: The conserved final phenylalanine or tryptophan is absent from the CDR3, which likely points to a read error. The chain carries TRBV10-3 and TRBJ2-4; TRBD1 aligns across 7 bases. TRBJ2-7 matches the DNA end more closely, so the J call is doubtful. CDR3 size: 14 residues. CDR1 ENHRY and CDR2 SYGVKD come from the germline V gene. Here the CDR3 DNA reads TGTGCCATCAACAGGGGCCTAGGGGGCCACGAGCAGTACTCC. Translated, it gives CAINRGLGGHEQYS.

As to this clonotype: At one end, the junction sequence differs from germline, possibly due to a read error. The chain links TRBV4-3 to TRBJ2-5, with TRBD2 as a possible D gene (6 bases). The CDR3 length is 15 residues. Germline V CDR1 and CDR2: LGHNA, YSLEER. The CDR3 region is CANSQSPGLTNEQYF. CDR3 DNA sequence: TGCGCCAACAGCCAAAGCCCGGGACTGACTAATGAGCAGTACTTC.

This clonotype has just a few counts. The chain links TRBV20-1 to TRBJ1-2, with D unclear. V was trimmed by 6 bases and J by 2 bases, leaving 7 bases between them. The germline gives CDR1 DFQATT, CDR2 SNEGSKA (reference sequence). The length of the CDR3 is 11 residues. CDR3: CSAPGNYGYTF. CDR3 bases: TGCAGTGCCCCGGGGAACTATGGCTACACCTTC.

The V and J genes are TRBV10-3 and TRBJ2-1; TRBD2 matches at 8 bases. Per germline, CDR1 ENHRY and CDR2 SYGVKD. The CDR3 totals 14 residues. The V gene end was trimmed by 7 bases and the J gene end by 5 bases; junction bases not matched to a gene: 7. The CDR3 sequence is CAINQRGSHNEQFF. CDR3 nucleotides: TGTGCCATCAATCAGCGGGGGTCACACAATGAGCAGTTCTTC.